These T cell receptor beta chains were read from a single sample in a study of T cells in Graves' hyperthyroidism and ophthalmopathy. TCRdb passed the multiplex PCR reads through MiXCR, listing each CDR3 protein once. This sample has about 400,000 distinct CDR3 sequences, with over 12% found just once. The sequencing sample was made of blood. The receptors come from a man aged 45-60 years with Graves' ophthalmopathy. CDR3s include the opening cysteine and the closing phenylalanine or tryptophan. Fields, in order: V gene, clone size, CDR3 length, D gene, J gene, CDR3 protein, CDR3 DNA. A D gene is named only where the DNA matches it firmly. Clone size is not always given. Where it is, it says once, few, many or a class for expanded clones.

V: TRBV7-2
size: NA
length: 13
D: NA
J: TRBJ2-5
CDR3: CASSPKVLETQYF
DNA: TGTGCCAGCAGTCCAAAGGTTCTGGAGACCCAGTACTTC

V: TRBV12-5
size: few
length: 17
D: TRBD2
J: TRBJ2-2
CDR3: CASGYGTSGANTGELFF
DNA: TGTGCTAGTGGGTATGGGACTAGCGGCGCGAACACCGGGGAGCTGTTTTTT

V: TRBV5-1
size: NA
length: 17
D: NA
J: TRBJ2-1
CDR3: CASSLGGQGTAYNEQLF
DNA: TGCGCCAGCAGCTTGGGGGGTCAGGGGACGGCCTACAATGAGCAGCTCTTC

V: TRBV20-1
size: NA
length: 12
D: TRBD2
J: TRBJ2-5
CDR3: CSAGRLAGERYF
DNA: TGCAGTGCTGGAAGACTAGCGGGAGAGAGGTACTTC

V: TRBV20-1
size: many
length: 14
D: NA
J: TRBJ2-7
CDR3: CSASIDRNSYEQYF
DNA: TGCAGTGCTAGTATTGACAGGAACTCCTACGAGCAGTACTTC

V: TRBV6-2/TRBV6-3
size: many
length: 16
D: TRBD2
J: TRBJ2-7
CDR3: CASSYRGLVSFYEQYF
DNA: TGTGCCAGCAGTTACCGGGGACTAGTGAGTTTCTACGAGCAGTACTTC

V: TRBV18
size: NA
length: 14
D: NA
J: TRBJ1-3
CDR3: CASSPLEAGNTIYF
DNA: TGTGCCAGCTCACCATTGGAAGCCGGAAACACCATATATTTT

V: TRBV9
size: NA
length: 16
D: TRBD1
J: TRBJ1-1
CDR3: CASSAPGQGLNTEAFF
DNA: TGTGCCAGCAGCGCCCCCGGACAGGGCTTGAACACTGAAGCTTTCTTT

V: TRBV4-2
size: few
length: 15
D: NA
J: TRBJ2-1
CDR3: CASSQVTLLDNEQFF
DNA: TGTGCCAGCAGCCAAGTAACTCTTCTAGACAATGAGCAGTTCTTC

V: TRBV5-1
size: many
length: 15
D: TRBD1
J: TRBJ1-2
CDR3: CASSLEGQGVYGYTF
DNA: TGCGCCAGCAGCTTGGAGGGCCAGGGGGTTTACGGCTACACCTTC

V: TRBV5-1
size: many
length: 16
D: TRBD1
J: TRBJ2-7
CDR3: CASSSSTGTGTYEQYF
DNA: TGCGCCAGCAGCTCGTCCACCGGGACAGGCACCTACGAGCAGTACTTC

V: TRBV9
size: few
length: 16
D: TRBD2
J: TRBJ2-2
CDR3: CASSPHRLANTGELFF
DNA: TGTGCCAGCAGCCCACATCGACTAGCCAACACCGGGGAGCTGTTTTTT

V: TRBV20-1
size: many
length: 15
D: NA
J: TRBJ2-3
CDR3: CSARDMTYSTDTQYF
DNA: TGCAGTGCTAGAGATATGACTTATAGCACAGATACGCAGTATTTT

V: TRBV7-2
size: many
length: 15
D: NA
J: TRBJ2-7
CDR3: CASSLSGRGGYEQYF
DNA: TGTGCCAGCAGCTTATCCGGCAGGGGAGGGTACGAGCAGTACTTC

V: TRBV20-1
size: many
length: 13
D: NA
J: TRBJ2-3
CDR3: CSASPAGTDTQYF
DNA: TGCAGTGCTAGTCCGGCGGGGACAGATACGCAGTATTTT

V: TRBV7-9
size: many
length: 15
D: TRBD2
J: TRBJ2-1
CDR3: CASSLRLAGGHEQFF
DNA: TGTGCCAGCAGCTTAAGACTAGCGGGAGGTCATGAGCAGTTCTTC

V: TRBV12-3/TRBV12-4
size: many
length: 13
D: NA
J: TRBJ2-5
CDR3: CASTPGGWETQYF
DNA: TGTGCCAGCACCCCTGGCGGTTGGGAGACCCAGTACTTC

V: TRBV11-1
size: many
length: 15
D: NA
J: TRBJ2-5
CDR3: CASSFAYGSQETQYF
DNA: TGTGCCAGCAGCTTCGCATATGGGTCCCAAGAGACCCAGTACTTC

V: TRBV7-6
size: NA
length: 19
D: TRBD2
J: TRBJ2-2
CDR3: CASSLWTSGQWLNTGELFF
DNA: TGTGCCAGCAGCTTATGGACTAGCGGGCAGTGGTTGAACACCGGGGAGCTGTTTTTT

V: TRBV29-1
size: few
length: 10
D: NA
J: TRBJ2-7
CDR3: CSAGDYEQYF
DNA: TGCAGCGCTGGGGATTACGAGCAGTACTTC

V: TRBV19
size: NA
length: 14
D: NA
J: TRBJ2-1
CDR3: CASTPGREYNEQFF
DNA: TGTGCCAGTACCCCCGGCAGGGAATACAATGAGCAGTTCTTC

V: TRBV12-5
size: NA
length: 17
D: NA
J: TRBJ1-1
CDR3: CASGLVQGQRDKWEAFF
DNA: TGTGCTAGTGGTTTGGTACAAGGGCAGAGAGATAAATGGGAAGCTTTCTTT

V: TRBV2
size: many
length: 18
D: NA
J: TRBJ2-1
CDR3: CASSESSGEGSAYNEQFF
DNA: TGTGCCAGCAGTGAAAGTAGTGGTGAGGGATCGGCCTACAATGAGCAGTTCTTC

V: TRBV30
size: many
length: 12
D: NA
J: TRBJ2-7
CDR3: CAWSSAAYEQYF
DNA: TGTGCCTGGAGTAGCGCAGCCTACGAGCAGTACTTC

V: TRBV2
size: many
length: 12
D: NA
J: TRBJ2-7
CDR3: CASTVARDEQYF
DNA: TGTGCCAGCACGGTAGCCAGGGACGAGCAGTACTTC

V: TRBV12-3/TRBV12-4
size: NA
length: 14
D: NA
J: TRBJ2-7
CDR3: CASSRGSWSGEQYF
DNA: TGTGCCAGCAGCCGCGGAAGCTGGTCGGGCGAGCAGTACTTC

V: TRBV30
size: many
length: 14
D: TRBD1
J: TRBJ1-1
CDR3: CAWSGPGGGSSAFF
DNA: TGTGCCTGGAGTGGACCAGGGGGTGGTTCTTCGGCTTTCTTT

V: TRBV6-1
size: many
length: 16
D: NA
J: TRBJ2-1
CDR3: CASSEFRAGAYNEQFF
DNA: TGTGCCAGCAGTGAATTTCGGGCAGGGGCATACAATGAGCAGTTCTTC

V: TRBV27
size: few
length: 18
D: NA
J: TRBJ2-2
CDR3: CASSPYLGFAGYTGELFF
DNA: TGTGCCAGCAGTCCATACCTAGGTTTTGCGGGTTACACCGGGGAGCTGTTTTTT

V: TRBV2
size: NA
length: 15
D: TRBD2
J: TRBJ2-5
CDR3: CASFPGGGEQETQYF
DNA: TGTGCCAGCTTCCCCGGGGGAGGGGAACAAGAGACCCAGTACTTC

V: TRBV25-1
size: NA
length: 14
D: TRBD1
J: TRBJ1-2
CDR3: CASSRGGKNYGYTF
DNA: TGTGCCAGCAGTCGAGGGGGCAAGAACTATGGCTACACCTTC

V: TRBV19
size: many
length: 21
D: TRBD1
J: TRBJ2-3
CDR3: CASSRSVSIGTGTPGTDTQYF
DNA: TGTGCCAGCTCTCGTAGTGTGTCGATCGGGACAGGGACCCCTGGCACAGATACGCAGTATTTT

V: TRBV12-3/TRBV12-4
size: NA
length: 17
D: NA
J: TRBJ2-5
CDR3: CASSLARMGGWSETQYF
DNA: TGTGCCAGCAGTTTAGCGCGGATGGGGGGCTGGTCGGAGACCCAGTACTTC

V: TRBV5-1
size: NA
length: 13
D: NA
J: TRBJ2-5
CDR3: CASSFGFQETQYF
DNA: TGCGCCAGCAGCTTCGGGTTCCAAGAGACCCAGTACTTC

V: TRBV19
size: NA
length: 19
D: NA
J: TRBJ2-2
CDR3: CASSSRGPTLSANTGELFF
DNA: TGTGCCAGTAGTTCCCGGGGACCAACACTTAGCGCGAACACCGGGGAGCTGTTTTTT

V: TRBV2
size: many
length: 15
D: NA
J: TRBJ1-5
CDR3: CASSYRAGLNQPQHF
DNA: TGTGCCAGCAGTTATCGGGCAGGGCTGAATCAGCCCCAGCATTTT

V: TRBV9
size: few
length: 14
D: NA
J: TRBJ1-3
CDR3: CASSVVRSGNTIYF
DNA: TGTGCCAGCAGCGTAGTACGATCTGGAAACACCATATATTTT

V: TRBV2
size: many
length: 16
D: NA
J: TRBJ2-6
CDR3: CASKTGAGSGANVLTF
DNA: TGTGCCAGCAAAACGGGGGCAGGGTCTGGGGCCAACGTCCTGACTTTC

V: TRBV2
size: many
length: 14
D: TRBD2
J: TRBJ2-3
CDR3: CASRAGGSTDTQYF
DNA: TGTGCCAGCAGGGCGGGAGGGAGCACAGATACGCAGTATTTT

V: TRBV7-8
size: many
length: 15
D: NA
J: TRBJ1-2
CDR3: CASSLAGTPNYGYTF
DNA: TGTGCCAGCAGCTTAGCCGGGACACCGAACTATGGCTACACCTTC

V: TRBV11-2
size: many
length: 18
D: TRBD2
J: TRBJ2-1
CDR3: CASSLDLFGLAELNEQFF
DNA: TGTGCCAGCAGCTTAGATCTCTTCGGACTAGCGGAACTAAATGAGCAGTTCTTC

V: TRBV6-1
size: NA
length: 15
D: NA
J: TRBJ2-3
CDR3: CASSGAGGSTDTQYF
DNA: TGTGCCAGCAGTGGGGCGGGCGGTAGCACAGATACGCAGTATTTT

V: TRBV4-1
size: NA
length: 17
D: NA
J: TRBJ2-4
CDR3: CASSQDVTRSAKNIQYF
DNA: TGCGCCAGCAGCCAAGATGTGACGAGGTCGGCCAAAAACATTCAGTACTTC

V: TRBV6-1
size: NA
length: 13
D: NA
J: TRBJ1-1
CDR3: CASSDRMNTEASF
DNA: TGTGCCAGCAGTGACAGGATGAACACTGAAGCTTCCTTT